These 18 T cell receptor beta chains were all obtained from the same sample, sequenced in a study of glioma-infiltrating T cells after dendritic cell vaccination. This table comes from immunoSEQ multiplex PCR, and its TCRdb copy is limited to in-frame clones, with some not included. This sample has fewer than 25,000 clones, with about four fifths found just once. Sample: blood, taken before dendritic cell vaccination. The receptors shown here come from a human donor with glioblastoma.

The chain has TRBV5-6 and TRBJ2-3; D is perhaps TRBD2 (5 bases). Trimming pared 0 bases from V and 0 bases from J, leaving 8 bases between. Germline V gives CDR1 SGHDT, CDR2 YYEEEE. The CDR3 spans 15 residues. CDR3 sequence: CASSLVGGSTDTQYF. CDR3 sequence (DNA): TGTGCCAGCAGCTTGGTCGGAGGCAGCACAGATACGCAGTATTTT.

The V and J genes are TRBV9 and TRBJ2-3; 10 bases are a match to TRBD2. J lost 1 base, V lost 4 bases, and 3 bases had no gene match. The V gene's germline CDR1 is SGDLS and CDR2 YYNGEE. The CDR3 loop spans 15 amino acids. CDR3: CASSLAGVGTDTQYF. CDR3 DNA sequence: TGTGCCAGCAGCCTAGCGGGAGTGGGCACAGATACGCAGTATTTT.

This clone was counted once. The V call is TRBV6-7, the J call TRBJ1-2; 8 bases agree with TRBD1. Being an ORF, TRBV6-7 has a function that is uncertain. V shed 6 bases and J 5 bases; nucleotides not matched to a gene: 5. The CDR3 sequence is 13 residues long. In DNA, the CDR3 is TGTGCCAGCAGGTCCACAGGGGGTTATGGCTACACCTTC. It specifies CASRSTGGYGYTF.

CDR3 bases: TGTGCCAGCTGGGGGGGGACCCATGGCTACACCTTC. It translates to CASWGGTHGYTF. The chain recombines TRBV9 with TRBJ1-2; the D gene is possibly TRBD1 (5 bases). Germline CDR1 is SGDLS and CDR2 is YYNGEE. Trimming removed 7 bases at V and 6 bases at J, with 13 bases between. The CDR3 runs 12 residues.

The chain uses TRBV5-6 and TRBJ2-5, with TRBD1 identical over 8 bases. The CDR3 contains 16 residues. The ends lost 4 bases at V and 4 bases at J; junction bases unmatched: 12. Germline values: CDR1 SGHDT, CDR2 YYEEEE. The CDR3 DNA reads TGTGCCAGCAGCCTCCCCCCCGCAGGGGGCCGAGAGACCCAGTACTTC. Translation: CASSLPPAGGRETQYF.

The table lists this clone with a count of one. V gene TRBV23-1 combines with J gene TRBJ1-1; D may be TRBD1 (5 bases). TRBV23-1 is designated an ORF whose function remains uncertain. The CDR3 length is 16 residues. V was cut by 2 bases and J by 5 bases, with 18 bases left in between. CDR3 in DNA: TGCGCCAGCAGTCAACCCCGGGCTCAGGGCACGACTGAAGCTTTCTTT. The encoded protein is CASSQPRAQGTTEAFF.

The chain joins TRBV7-9 to TRBJ2-2, with TRBD2 matching 10 bases. J gave up 6 bases and V 1 base, and 11 bases lay outside the gene matches. The CDR3 extends over 18 amino acids. Germline CDR1 reads SEHNR; CDR2 reads FQNEAQ (reference sequence). Here the CDR3 reads CASSLELAGRTVSGELFF. The CDR3 nucleotides read TGTGCCAGCAGCTTAGAACTAGCGGGACGAACTGTCTCCGGGGAGCTGTTTTTT.

The chain joins TRBV10-3 to TRBJ2-7, with 10 bases fitting TRBD1. The CDR3 length is 14 residues. Germline CDR1 ENHRY, CDR2 SYGVKD. V gave up 9 bases and J gave up 6 bases; unmatched junction bases: 11. Here the CDR3 reads CAIRGGTGEGEQYF. The CDR3 DNA reads as TGTGCCATTCGAGGTGGGACAGGGGAGGGCGAGCAGTACTTC.

The genes are TRBV6-7 and TRBJ1-1; TRBD1 agrees at 9 bases. TRBV6-7 counts as an open reading frame of uncertain function. The CDR3 spans 16 residues. V shed 4 bases and J 0 bases; nucleotides not matched to a gene: 6. The CDR3 spells CASSSLYRGLNTEAFF. DNA for the CDR3: TGTGCCAGCAGTTCCCTTTACAGGGGGCTGAACACTGAAGCTTTCTTT.

V and J are TRBV27 and TRBJ2-1; 10 bases are a match to TRBD1. The CDR3 covers 15 residues. Germline loops: CDR1 MNHEY, CDR2 SMNVEV (reference sequence). Trimming removed 5 bases from V and 10 bases from J; junction bases left unmatched: 11. The CDR3 DNA sequence: TGTGCCAGCAGTAACTCAGGGACAGGGGCTCGGGAGCAGTTCTTC. Protein: CASSNSGTGAREQFF.

The chain joins TRBV15 to TRBJ2-7; D ambiguous. The CDR3 sequence is 16 residues long. Trimming shortened V by 0 bases and J by 1 base, and 13 bases separated the two germline ends. Per germline, CDR1 LNHNV and CDR2 YYDKDF (reference sequence). In nucleotides, the CDR3 is TGTGCCACCAGCAGAGAACTGGGCCTATCGTCCTACGAGCAGTACTTC. It specifies CATSRELGLSSYEQYF.

This clone appeared a few times. The chain employs TRBV2 and TRBJ1-2, with D uncertain. Trimming took off 7 bases at V and 2 bases at J, with 11 bases between the two ends. The CDR3 sequence is 13 residues long. Germline assignment: CDR1 SNHLY and CDR2 FYNNEI. In nucleotides, the CDR3 is TGTGCCAGCAATACCGAGTGGAACTATGGCTACACCTTC. Protein: CASNTEWNYGYTF.

The genes are TRBV7-3 and TRBJ1-1; 7 bases are a match to TRBD1. CDR1 and CDR2 from the germline V gene are SGHTA and FQGTGA. The J segment lost 1 base and the V segment lost 2 bases, leaving 4 bases of the junction unmatched. The CDR3 extends over 15 amino acids. The CDR3 here is CASSLGSGGNTEAFF. The DNA of the CDR3 is TGTGCCAGCAGCTTAGGGTCAGGGGGGAACACTGAAGCTTTCTTT.

This clone is a singleton in its sample. The rearrangement uses TRBV30 and TRBJ2-3; TRBD1 matches at 7 bases. The V and J ends lost 5 bases and 0 bases, in that order; junction bases with no gene match: 5. This CDR3 has 14 amino acids. In germline, CDR1 is GTSNPN, CDR2 SVGIG (reference sequence). This CDR3 is CAWDGGQSTDTQYF. In DNA form, the CDR3 reads TGTGCCTGGGATGGGGGACAGAGCACAGATACGCAGTATTTT.

V gene TRBV30 combines with J gene TRBJ1-3; D is unresolved. The V end was cut by 4 bases, the J end by 6 bases, with 16 bases between. The CDR3 has 14 amino acids. Per the germline V gene, CDR1 is GTSNPN and CDR2 is SVGIG (reference sequence). This chain's CDR3 is CAWIGSGIQNTIYF. The CDR3 nucleotides read TGTGCCTGGATCGGATCGGGGATTCAAAACACCATATATTTT.

As for this clone: One end of the junction does not line up with germline, which may come from a read error. The chain joins TRBV7-9 to TRBJ1-3; D not certain. The CDR3 is made up of 16 amino acids. The germline V gene encodes CDR1 SEHNR and CDR2 FQNEAQ (reference sequence). Here the CDR3 reads CASSLGSFSSENTIYF. Written as DNA, the CDR3 is TGTGCCAGCAGCTTAGGGAGCTTTTCCTCTGAAAACACCATATATTTT.

The rearrangement links TRBV7-2 to TRBJ2-7; TRBD2 aligns across 9 bases. Germline V CDR1 and CDR2: SGHTA, FQGNSA. CDR3 length: 16 residues. The V gene end was trimmed by 3 bases and the J gene end by 0 bases; junction bases not matched to a gene: 6. DNA for the CDR3: TGTGCCAGCAGCTTTACTAGCGGGTCTTACTCCTACGAGCAGTACTTC. Translation: CASSFTSGSYSYEQYF.

V gene TRBV4-2 combines with J gene TRBJ2-7; maybe TRBD1 (5 bases). V dropped 1 base and J dropped 3 bases, with 10 bases sitting between them. Germline values: CDR1 LGHNA, CDR2 YNFKEQ. CDR3 length: 14 amino acids. The CDR3 DNA reads as TGTGCCAGCAGCCAAGCAGGGTCCGACTACGAGCAGTACTTC. This encodes CASSQAGSDYEQYF.